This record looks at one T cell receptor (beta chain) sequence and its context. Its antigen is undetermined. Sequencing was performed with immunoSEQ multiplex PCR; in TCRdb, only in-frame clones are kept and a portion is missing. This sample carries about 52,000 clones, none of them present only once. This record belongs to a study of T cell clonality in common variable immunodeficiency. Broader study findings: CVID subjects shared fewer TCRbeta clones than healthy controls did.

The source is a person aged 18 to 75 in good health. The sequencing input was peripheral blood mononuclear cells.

The CDR3 bases that were read are TGTGCCAGCAGCTTTTCCGGTTCCTACGAG. It yields the protein CASSFSGSYE. In full, the CDR3 is CASSFSGSYEQYF. The J gene is TRBJ2-7, the V gene TRBV7-8; D gene unclear. From the germline J gene comes the end of the CDR3, since the read stops 3 residues before it. CDR3 length: 13 residues. V shed 3 bases and J shed 1 base, with 7 bases lying between them. Germline V gene lookup returns CDR1 SGHVS and CDR2 FQNEAQ.